The clone carrying this T cell receptor beta chain was recorded a few times. Antigen specificity is unknown. This sample is part of a study of T cell repertoires in cytomegalovirus infection. On the study more broadly: Both a matching HLA type and CMV infection were indicated by public TCR beta signatures.

Trimming took off 3 bases at V and 2 bases at J, with 19 bases between the two ends. Germline CDR1 LGHNA, CDR2 YNFKEQ. CDR3 length: 17 amino acids. Study-level findings and limits: Cumulative frequency (of public TCR beta family members) identified carriers of CMV plus the relevant HLA. It was HLA-C-restricted CMV-specific TCR beta clonotypes that dominated the response ex vivo.

TCRdb analysed the reads with MiXCR anew, one entry per CDR3 protein. The repertoire holds approximately 750,000 distinct CDR3 sequences, with about 40% as singletons. The source is a human donor in good health (CMV status not recorded). Some clones in this sample may be carry-over from other donors' samples. Source material: PBMCs. This chain links TRBV4-2 with TRBJ2-5, with D maybe TRBD2 (5 bases). The CDR3 loop is CASSQDQLGYDQETQYF. The CDR3 DNA follows: TGTGCCAGCAGCCAGGACCAACTAGGGTACGATCAAGAGACCCAGTACTTC.